This T cell receptor beta chain was retrieved from a study of blood T cells in healthy people across ages. Study conclusions and caveats: There was a strong correlation between TCR beta diversity and naive T cell percentage.

Every sample yielded at least 6.5 million isolated PBMCs. A second PCR of 7 to 11 cycles used a sample-barcoded 5' primer and a J-beta primer mix. MiXCR, applied by TCRdb to the 5' RACE reads, yields one record per CDR3 protein. The sample includes 650,000 to 900,000 distinct CDR3 sequences, about 62% of them seen just once. This CDR3 is built from 14 residues. Germline-derived CDR1 and CDR2 are MDHEN and SYDVKM. V lost 10 bases and J lost 2; bases outside the gene matches: 4. Of note for this clonotype: Its antigen is unidentified.

The chain combines TRBV28 with TRBJ2-1, with 11 nucleotides matching TRBD2. The sequenced material came from blood. This clonotype originated in a man aged 25-40 years in good health. The CDR3 nucleotides are TGTGCCACCTATAGCGGGGGGGCCTACAATGAGCAGTTCTTC. It yields the protein CATYSGGAYNEQFF.